Given below is one T cell receptor (beta chain) in context. The entry originates in a study of technical replicates of blood from a few donors. Data came from immunoSEQ multiplex PCR; TCRdb stores just in-frame clones and leaves some out. The profile shows 80,000 to 95,000 clones, approximately 95% of them singletons. The CDR3 runs to 15 residues. CDR1 is SGHNT, CDR2 YYREEE, per germline (reference sequence). Losses at the gene ends were 4 bases for V and 7 bases for J; bases not matched to a gene: 7. The clonotype originates from a human donor in good health. The V call is TRBV5-4, the J call TRBJ2-1, with TRBD2 matching over 11 bases. Sample: T cells isolated from PBMCs. The chain's CDR3 is CASSKLAGVENEQFF. The CDR3 nucleotides read TGTGCCAGCAGCAAACTAGCGGGAGTTGAAAATGAGCAGTTCTTC.